The rows below give T cell receptor beta chains drawn from one sample of a study of PD-L1 blockade in urothelial cancer. Produced via immunoSEQ multiplex PCR; TCRdb's table is partial and in-frame only. The sample has more than 55,000 clones; around 83% are singletons. The starting material was PBMCs, obtained around atezolizumab (anti-PD-L1) treatment. The receptors derive from a man between 50 and 59 years old with urothelial cancer. Each CDR3 is given with its conserved first and last residue. Fields, in order: D gene, clone size, J gene, V gene, CDR3 protein, CDR3 DNA. A D gene is named only where the DNA matches it firmly. Clone size, where shown, is once, few, many, or a class for clones that have expanded.

D: NA; size: NA; J: TRBJ2-7; V: TRBV1; CDR3: CTSSPPHEQYF; DNA: TGCACCAGCAGCCCTCCCCACGAGCAGTACTTC
D: NA; size: NA; J: TRBJ2-3; V: TRBV4-1; CDR3: CASSSGGFVTDTQYF; DNA: TGCGCCAGCAGCTCAGGAGGCTTCGTCACAGATACGCAGTATTTT
D: NA; size: NA; J: TRBJ1-2; V: TRBV27; CDR3: CASSRTVLNYGYTF; DNA: TGTGCCAGCAGTCGGACAGTGCTTAACTATGGCTACACCTTC
D: NA; size: NA; J: TRBJ2-7; V: TRBV18; CDR3: CASSPKVLEPYEQYF; DNA: TGTGCCAGCTCACCGAAGGTTCTAGAACCCTACGAGCAGTACTTC
D: NA; size: NA; J: TRBJ2-5; V: TRBV4-1; CDR3: CASRAWGGGETQYF; DNA: TGCGCCAGCAGGGCGTGGGGGGGCGGGGAGACCCAGTACTTC
D: NA; size: NA; J: TRBJ1-2; V: TRBV20-1; CDR3: CSATYRAGYTF; DNA: TGCAGTGCTACGTACAGAGCCGGCTACACCTTC
D: NA; size: NA; J: TRBJ2-3; V: TRBV13; CDR3: CASSTSPAIHYTDTQYF; DNA: TGTGCCAGCAGCACGAGCCCAGCGATACATTACACAGATACGCAGTATTTT
D: TRBD2; size: NA; J: TRBJ2-1; V: TRBV4-1; CDR3: CASSQLTSGRRGEQFF; DNA: TGCGCCAGCAGCCAACTCACTAGCGGGAGGCGGGGTGAGCAGTTCTTC
D: NA; size: NA; J: TRBJ1-1; V: TRBV30; CDR3: CAWSVWRQTEAFF; DNA: TGTGCCTGGAGTGTATGGCGGCAGACTGAAGCTTTCTTT
D: TRBD2; size: NA; J: TRBJ2-7; V: TRBV18; CDR3: CASSQSGRASGEQYF; DNA: TGTGCCAGCTCACAAAGCGGGAGGGCCTCGGGAGAGCAGTACTTC
D: TRBD1; size: NA; J: TRBJ1-1; V: TRBV5-4; CDR3: CASSQGTGIMNTEAFF; DNA: TGTGCCAGCAGCCAAGGGACAGGGATCATGAACACTGAAGCTTTCTTT
D: NA; size: NA; J: TRBJ2-2; V: TRBV7-9; CDR3: CASSLGQPANTGELFF; DNA: TGTGCCAGCAGCTTAGGACAACCCGCGAACACCGGGGAGCTGTTTTTT
D: TRBD1; size: NA; J: TRBJ2-7; V: TRBV11-3; CDR3: CASSPGTGSYEQYF; DNA: TGTGCCAGCAGCCCCGGGACAGGCTCCTACGAGCAGTACTTC
D: TRBD1; size: NA; J: TRBJ1-6; V: TRBV18; CDR3: CASSPKEDRRPSSYNSPLHF; DNA: TGTGCCAGCTCACCAAAGGAGGACAGGAGACCCAGCTCCTATAATTCACCCCTCCACTTT
D: NA; size: NA; J: TRBJ2-2; V: TRBV19; CDR3: CASSPGTNTGELFF; DNA: TGTGCCAGTAGCCCCGGGACAAACACCGGGGAGCTGTTTTTT
D: NA; size: few; J: TRBJ2-3; V: TRBV7-2; CDR3: CASSLSRPQGTQYF; DNA: TGTGCCAGCAGCTTAAGCAGGCCGCAGGGTACGCAGTATTTT
D: TRBD2; size: NA; J: TRBJ2-1; V: TRBV5-1; CDR3: CASSLARLAGDNEQFF; DNA: TGCGCCAGCAGCTTGGCTCGGCTAGCGGGGGACAATGAGCAGTTCTTC
D: NA; size: once; J: TRBJ2-1; V: TRBV27; CDR3: CASSFRSGAQYNEQFF; DNA: TGTGCCAGCAGTTTTCGGAGCGGAGCCCAGTACAATGAGCAGTTCTTC
D: TRBD1; size: NA; J: TRBJ2-1; V: TRBV7-8; CDR3: CASTTPQGSSYNEQFF; DNA: TGTGCCAGCACGACCCCACAGGGGAGCTCCTACAATGAGCAGTTCTTC
D: NA; size: NA; J: TRBJ1-2; V: TRBV9; CDR3: CASSVAQGNYGYTF; DNA: TGTGCCAGCAGCGTAGCTCAGGGAAACTATGGCTACACCTTC
D: TRBD1; size: NA; J: TRBJ2-7; V: TRBV13; CDR3: CASSRAQGTGSYEQYF; DNA: TGTGCCAGCAGCCGCGCCCAGGGGACAGGGTCCTACGAGCAGTACTTC
D: TRBD2; size: NA; J: TRBJ2-1; V: TRBV6-5; CDR3: CASRRAGGRGEQFF; DNA: TGTGCCAGCAGAAGAGCGGGAGGGCGAGGTGAGCAGTTCTTC
D: NA; size: NA; J: TRBJ2-5; V: TRBV12-5; CDR3: CASGLRGEETQYF; DNA: TGTGCTAGTGGTTTGCGGGGAGAAGAGACCCAGTACTTC
D: TRBD2; size: few; J: TRBJ2-7; V: TRBV11-2; CDR3: CASSRVIGEGYEQYF; DNA: TGTGCCAGCAGCAGGGTAATCGGGGAGGGCTACGAGCAGTACTTC
D: NA; size: NA; J: TRBJ1-4; V: TRBV7-9; CDR3: CASSSVAGTQFF; DNA: TGTGCCAGCAGCTCTGTAGCCGGGACTCAGTTTTTT
D: TRBD1; size: NA; J: TRBJ2-7; V: TRBV7-6; CDR3: CASSRQYGTAYEQYF; DNA: TGTGCCAGCAGCCGTCAATATGGGACAGCCTACGAGCAGTACTTC
D: NA; size: NA; J: TRBJ2-7; V: TRBV4-1; CDR3: CASSQGLAKGEQYF; DNA: TGCGCCAGCAGCCAAGGTTTAGCGAAAGGCGAGCAGTACTTC
D: TRBD1; size: NA; J: TRBJ2-1; V: TRBV15; CDR3: CATSTGGNSYNEQFF; DNA: TGTGCCACCTCGACAGGGGGCAATTCCTACAATGAGCAGTTCTTC
D: TRBD1; size: NA; J: TRBJ1-2; V: TRBV5-1; CDR3: CASGIVGGADYGYTF; DNA: TGCGCCAGCGGAATTGTAGGGGGCGCAGACTATGGCTACACCTTC
D: NA; size: NA; J: TRBJ2-6; V: TRBV29-1; CDR3: CSVATGSSGANVLTF; DNA: TGCAGCGTTGCTACAGGTAGCTCTGGGGCCAACGTCCTGACTTTC
D: NA; size: NA; J: TRBJ2-7; V: TRBV5-1; CDR3: CASSVSSRDTTYEQYF; DNA: TGCGCCAGCAGCGTATCAAGCCGGGACACCACCTACGAGCAGTACTTC
D: NA; size: once; J: TRBJ1-2; V: TRBV6-5; CDR3: CASRSGGGYTF; DNA: TGTGCCAGCAGGAGCGGGGGGGGCTACACCTTC
D: TRBD1; size: NA; J: TRBJ1-2; V: TRBV29-1; CDR3: CSVSGTGGTGYTF; DNA: TGCAGCGTCTCTGGCACAGGGGGCACTGGCTACACCTTC
D: NA; size: NA; J: TRBJ1-6; V: TRBV28; CDR3: CASSFSGRVNSPLHF; DNA: TGTGCCAGCAGTTTTAGTGGCAGGGTGAATTCACCCCTCCACTTT
D: TRBD2; size: NA; J: TRBJ2-3; V: TRBV6-6; CDR3: CASSLGLAAGTDTQYF; DNA: TGTGCCAGCAGCTTGGGACTAGCGGCCGGCACAGATACGCAGTATTTT
D: TRBD2; size: NA; J: TRBJ2-5; V: TRBV2; CDR3: CASSRLAGVGETQYF; DNA: TGTGCCAGCAGCCGACTAGCGGGAGTCGGGGAGACCCAGTACTTC
D: NA; size: once; J: TRBJ1-1; V: TRBV5-1; CDR3: CASSFEGGVRAFF; DNA: TGCGCCAGCAGCTTCGAAGGCGGCGTGAGGGCTTTCTTT
D: NA; size: NA; J: TRBJ1-1; V: TRBV6-1; CDR3: CASKKTGMNTEAFF; DNA: TGTGCCAGCAAAAAGACAGGAATGAACACTGAAGCTTTCTTT
D: TRBD2; size: NA; J: TRBJ2-2; V: TRBV7-3; CDR3: CASHSGRSNTGELFF; DNA: TGTGCCAGCCATAGCGGGAGGTCGAACACCGGGGAGCTGTTTTTT